This T cell receptor beta chain was recorded in a study of graft-versus-host responses after intestinal transplantation. The data were produced by immunoSEQ multiplex PCR, yet TCRdb's version contains in-frame clones alone and is incomplete. This table has 70,000 to 100,000 clones, about 88% appearing once. Comments on this clone: Its antigen is unknown.

The junction had 13 bases not matched to a gene; V was cut back by 4 bases and J by 7 bases. The CDR3 totals 17 residues. Germline CDR1 SGHAT, CDR2 FQNNGV. The rearrangement uses TRBV11-2 and TRBJ2-7; TRBD2 agrees at 13 bases. The sequencing here drew on unstimulated CD4+ T cells sorted from spleen or lymph node cells, taken before intestinal transplant. The sequence was obtained from a human donor who received an intestinal transplant. The CDR3 DNA follows: TGTGCCAGCAGCTCACTTACCGGACTAGCGGGAGTACGGGAGCAGTACTTC. Its protein product is CASSSLTGLAGVREQYF. The full variable domain, in which reference TRBV11-2 and TRBJ2-7 provide the parts outside the CDR3, is EAGVAQSPRYKIIEKRQSVAFWCNPISGHATLYWYQQILGQGPKLLIQFQNNGVVDDSQLPKDRFSAERLKGVDSTLKIQPAKLEDSAVYLCASSSLTGLAGVREQYFGPGTRLTVT.